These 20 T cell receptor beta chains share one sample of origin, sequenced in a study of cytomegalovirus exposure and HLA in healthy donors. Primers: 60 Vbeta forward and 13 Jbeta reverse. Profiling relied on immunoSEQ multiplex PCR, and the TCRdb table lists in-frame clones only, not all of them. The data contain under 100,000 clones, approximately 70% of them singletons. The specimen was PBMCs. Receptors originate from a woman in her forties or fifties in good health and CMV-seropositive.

CDR3 loop: CASSPRGGTDYEQYF. Here the CDR3 DNA reads TGTGCCAGCAGCCCCCGGGGGGGGACAGACTACGAGCAGTACTTC. The chain carries TRBV7-8 and TRBJ2-7; maybe TRBD2 (8 bases). Deletions cut 5 bases from V and 3 bases from J, with 17 bases between. CDR1 SGHVS and CDR2 FQNEAQ come from the germline V gene. The CDR3 runs to 15 residues.

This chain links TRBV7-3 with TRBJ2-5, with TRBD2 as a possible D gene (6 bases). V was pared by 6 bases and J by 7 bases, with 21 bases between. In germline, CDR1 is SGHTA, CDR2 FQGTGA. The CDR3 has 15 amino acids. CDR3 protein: CASSARAGFEGTQYF. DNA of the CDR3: TGTGCCAGCAGTGCTAGGGCGGGGTTCGAAGGGACCCAGTACTTC.

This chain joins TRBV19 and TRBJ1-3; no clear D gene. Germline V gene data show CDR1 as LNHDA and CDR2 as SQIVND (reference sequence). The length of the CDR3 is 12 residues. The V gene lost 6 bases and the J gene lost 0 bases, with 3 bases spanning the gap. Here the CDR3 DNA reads TGTGCCAGTAGCGTCTCTGGAAACACCATATATTTT. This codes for CASSVSGNTIYF.

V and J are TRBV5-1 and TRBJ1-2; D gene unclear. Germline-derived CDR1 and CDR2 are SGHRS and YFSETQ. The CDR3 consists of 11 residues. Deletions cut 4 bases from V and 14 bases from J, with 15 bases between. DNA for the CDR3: TGCGCCAGCAGCCTAGAATATGAAAGGACCTTC. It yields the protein CASSLEYERTF. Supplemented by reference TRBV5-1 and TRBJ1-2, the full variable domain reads KAGVTQTPRYLIKTRGQQVTLSCSPISGHRSVSWYQQTPGQGLQFLFEYFSETQRNKGNFPGRFSGRQFSNSRSEMNVSTLELGDSALYLCASSLEYERTFGSGTRLTVV.

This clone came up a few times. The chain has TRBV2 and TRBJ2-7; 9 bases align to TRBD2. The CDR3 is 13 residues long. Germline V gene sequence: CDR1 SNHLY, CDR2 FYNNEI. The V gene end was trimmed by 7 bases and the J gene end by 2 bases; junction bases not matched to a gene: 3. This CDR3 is CASTGLATYEQYF. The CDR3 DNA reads TGTGCCAGCACCGGACTAGCGACCTACGAGCAGTACTTC. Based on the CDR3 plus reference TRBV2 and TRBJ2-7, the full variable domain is EPEVTQTPSHQVTQMGQEVILRCVPISNHLYFYWYRQILGQKVEFLVSFYNNEISEKSEIFDDQFSVERPDGSNFTLKIRSTKLEDSAMYFCASTGLATYEQYFGPGTRLTVT.

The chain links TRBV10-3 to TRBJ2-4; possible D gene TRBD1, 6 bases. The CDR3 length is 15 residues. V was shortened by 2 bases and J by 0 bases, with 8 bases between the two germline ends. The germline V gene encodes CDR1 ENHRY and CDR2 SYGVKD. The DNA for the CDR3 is TGTGCCATCAGTGAGACAGGGCTAGCCAAAAACATTCAGTACTTC. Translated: CAISETGLAKNIQYF.

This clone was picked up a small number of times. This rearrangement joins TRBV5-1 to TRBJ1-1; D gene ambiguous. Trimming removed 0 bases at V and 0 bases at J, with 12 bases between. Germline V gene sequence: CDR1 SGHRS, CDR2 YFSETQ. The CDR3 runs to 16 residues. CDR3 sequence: CASSLEPGRLNTEAFF. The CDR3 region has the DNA TGCGCCAGCAGCTTGGAGCCGGGTCGCTTGAACACTGAAGCTTTCTTT.

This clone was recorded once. The CDR3 loop is CAGDREGKQYF. DNA for the CDR3: TGTGCCGGGGACAGGGAGGGTAAGCAGTACTTC. The chain employs TRBV11-2 and TRBJ2-7; 9 nucleotides line up with TRBD1. The germline CDR1 and CDR2 sequences are SGHAT and FQNNGV. J was trimmed by 8 bases and V by 11 bases; bases with no gene match: 7. The CDR3 length is 11 residues.

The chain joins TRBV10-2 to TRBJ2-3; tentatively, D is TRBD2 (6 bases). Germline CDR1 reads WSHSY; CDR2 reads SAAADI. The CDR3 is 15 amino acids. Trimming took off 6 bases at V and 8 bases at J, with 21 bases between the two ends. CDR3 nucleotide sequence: TGCGCCAGCAGGCACCGGGACTCGCACCTCGCTACGCAGTATTTT. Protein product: CASRHRDSHLATQYF.

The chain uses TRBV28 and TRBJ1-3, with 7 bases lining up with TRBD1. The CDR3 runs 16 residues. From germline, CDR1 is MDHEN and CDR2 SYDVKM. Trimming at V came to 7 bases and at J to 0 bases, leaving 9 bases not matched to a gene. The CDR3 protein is CASTDERDSSGNTIYF. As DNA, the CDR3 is TGTGCCAGCACCGATGAAAGGGACAGCTCTGGAAACACCATATATTTT.

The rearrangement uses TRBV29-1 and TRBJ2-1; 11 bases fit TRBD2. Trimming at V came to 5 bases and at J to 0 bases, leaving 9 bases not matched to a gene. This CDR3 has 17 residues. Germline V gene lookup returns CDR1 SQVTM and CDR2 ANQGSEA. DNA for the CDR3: TGCAGCGTTCAACCACTAGCGGGAGAGAGCTCCTACAATGAGCAGTTCTTC. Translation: CSVQPLAGESSYNEQFF.

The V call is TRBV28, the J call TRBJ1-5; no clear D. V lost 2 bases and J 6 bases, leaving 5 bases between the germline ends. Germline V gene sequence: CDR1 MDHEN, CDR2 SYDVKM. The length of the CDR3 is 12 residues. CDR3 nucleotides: TGTGCCAGCAGTTTAGTTAGTCAGCCCCAGCATTTT. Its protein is CASSLVSQPQHF.

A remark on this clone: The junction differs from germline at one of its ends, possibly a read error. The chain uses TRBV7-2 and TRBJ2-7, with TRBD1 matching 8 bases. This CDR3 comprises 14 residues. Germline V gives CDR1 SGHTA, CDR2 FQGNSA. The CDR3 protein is CASSARGTGGPRDF. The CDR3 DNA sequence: TGTGCCAGCAGCGCTAGAGGGACAGGAGGGCCACGGGACTTC.

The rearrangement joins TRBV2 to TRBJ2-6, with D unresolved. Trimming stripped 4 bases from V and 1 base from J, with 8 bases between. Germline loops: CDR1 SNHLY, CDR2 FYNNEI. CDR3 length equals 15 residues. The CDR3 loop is CASSVSRSGANVLTF. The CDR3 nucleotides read TGTGCCAGCAGTGTATCGAGGTCTGGGGCCAACGTCCTGACTTTC.

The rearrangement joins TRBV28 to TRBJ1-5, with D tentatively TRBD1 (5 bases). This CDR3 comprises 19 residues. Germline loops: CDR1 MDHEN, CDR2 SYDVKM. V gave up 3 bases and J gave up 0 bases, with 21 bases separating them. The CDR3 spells CASSLEGAPRKNSNQPQHF. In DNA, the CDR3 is TGTGCCAGCAGTTTGGAAGGGGCCCCCCGGAAAAATAGCAATCAGCCCCAGCATTTT.

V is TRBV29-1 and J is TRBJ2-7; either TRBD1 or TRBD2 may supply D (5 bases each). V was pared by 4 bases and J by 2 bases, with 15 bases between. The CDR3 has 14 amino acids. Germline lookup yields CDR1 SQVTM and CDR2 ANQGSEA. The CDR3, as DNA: TGCAGCGTTGTAGAGGGGCAGGGTCCCTACGAGCAGTACTTC. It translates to CSVVEGQGPYEQYF.

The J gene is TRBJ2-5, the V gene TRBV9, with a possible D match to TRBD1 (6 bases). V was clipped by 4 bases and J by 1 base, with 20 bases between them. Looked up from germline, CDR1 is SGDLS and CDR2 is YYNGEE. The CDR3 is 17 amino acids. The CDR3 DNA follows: TGTGCCAGCAGCAGAATATTCGCAGGGGTCCTCCAAGAGACCCAGTACTTC. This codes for CASSRIFAGVLQETQYF.

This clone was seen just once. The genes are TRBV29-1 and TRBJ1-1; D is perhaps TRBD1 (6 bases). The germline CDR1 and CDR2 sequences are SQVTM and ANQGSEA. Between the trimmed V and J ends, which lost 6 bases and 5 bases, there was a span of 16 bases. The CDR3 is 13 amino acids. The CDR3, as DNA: TGCAGCGTGGGGGCAGGGCAGGGTACTGAAGCTTTCTTT. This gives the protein CSVGAGQGTEAFF.

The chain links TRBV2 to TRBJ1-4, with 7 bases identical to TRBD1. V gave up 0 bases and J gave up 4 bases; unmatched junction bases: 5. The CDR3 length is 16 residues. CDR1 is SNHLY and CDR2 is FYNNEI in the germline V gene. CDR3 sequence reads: CASSEAIGGFNEKLFF. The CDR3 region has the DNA TGTGCCAGCAGTGAAGCGATAGGGGGCTTTAATGAAAAACTGTTTTTT. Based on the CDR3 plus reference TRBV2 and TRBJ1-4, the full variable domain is EPEVTQTPSHQVTQMGQEVILRCVPISNHLYFYWYRQILGQKVEFLVSFYNNEISEKSEIFDDQFSVERPDGSNFTLKIRSTKLEDSAMYFCASSEAIGGFNEKLFFGSGTQLSVL.

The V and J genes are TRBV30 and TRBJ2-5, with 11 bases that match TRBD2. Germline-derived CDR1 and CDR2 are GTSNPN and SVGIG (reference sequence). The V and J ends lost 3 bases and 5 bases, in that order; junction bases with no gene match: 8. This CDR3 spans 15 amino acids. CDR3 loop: CAWSGASGRTETQYF. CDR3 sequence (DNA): TGTGCCTGGAGCGGAGCTAGCGGGAGGACGGAGACCCAGTACTTC.